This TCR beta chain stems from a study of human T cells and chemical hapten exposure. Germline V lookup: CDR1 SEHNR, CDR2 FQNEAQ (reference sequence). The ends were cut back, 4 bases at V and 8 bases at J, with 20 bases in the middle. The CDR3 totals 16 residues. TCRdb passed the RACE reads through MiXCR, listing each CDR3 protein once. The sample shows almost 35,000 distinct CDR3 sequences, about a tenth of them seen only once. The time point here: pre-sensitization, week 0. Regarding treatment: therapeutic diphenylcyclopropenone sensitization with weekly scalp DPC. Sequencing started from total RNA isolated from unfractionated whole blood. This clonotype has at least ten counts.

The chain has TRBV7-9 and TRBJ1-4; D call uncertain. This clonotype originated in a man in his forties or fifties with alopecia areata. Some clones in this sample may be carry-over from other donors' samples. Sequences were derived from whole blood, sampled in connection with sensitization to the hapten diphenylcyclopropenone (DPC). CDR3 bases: TGTGCCAGCAGCTCGTCGGACGCCGGAGTAGGGGAAAAACTGTTTTTT. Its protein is CASSSSDAGVGEKLFF.